Below are 5 T cell receptor beta chains sequenced from a single sample in a study of vaccination effects on CD4 cells after COVID-19. The antigens for these receptors are not known. Sequencing used immunoSEQ multiplex PCR; TCRdb keeps in-frame clones, though not all of them. The repertoire holds 68,000 or so clones, about 80% seen once, with approximately 12% in the top ten. Sequencing in the ViraFEST assay came after antigen-specific CD4+ T cells had been expanded with viral peptide pools, which were used to stimulate PBMC. CD4+ T cells were isolated after around 9 days of culture. None of these healthy vaccinees had been infected with SARS-CoV-2 before vaccination. The sample here was CD4+ T cells from PBMCs cultured with SARS-CoV-2 spike peptides, taken before COVID-19 vaccination. The receptors derive from a human donor who received a COVID-19 vaccine.

The rearrangement links TRBV28 to TRBJ1-6; the D is unclear. Germline assignment: CDR1 MDHEN and CDR2 SYDVKM. The CDR3 length is 15 residues. The V gene lost 8 bases and the J gene lost 5 bases, with 16 bases spanning the gap. The CDR3 bases are TGTGCCAGCCGAACGGACCGTCCTAATAATTCACCCCTCCACTTT. Its translation: CASRTDRPNNSPLHF.

CDR3 residues: CASRGAGNQPQHF. The CDR3 DNA reads as TGTGCCAGCAGAGGGGCGGGCAATCAGCCCCAGCATTTT. This sequence joins TRBV25-1 and TRBJ1-5, with D tentatively TRBD1 (5 bases). V lost 6 bases and J 2 bases, leaving 8 bases between the germline ends. This CDR3 is built from 13 residues. CDR1 is MGHDK, CDR2 SYGVNS, per germline.

The table lists this clone with a count of one. CDR3 amino acids: CSASRDRGGFGYTF. The CDR3 bases are TGCAGTGCTAGTAGAGACAGGGGGGGATTTGGCTACACCTTC. The V and J genes are TRBV20-1 and TRBJ1-2; 9 bases line up with TRBD1. Trimming cost V 3 bases and J 7 bases; bases outside gene matches: 9. CDR3 length equals 14 residues. The V gene's germline CDR1 is DFQATT and CDR2 SNEGSKA (reference sequence).

CDR3 in amino acids: CASSVGLAGFNTGELFF. The CDR3 DNA is TGTGCCAGCAGCGTTGGACTAGCGGGGTTTAACACCGGGGAGCTGTTTTTT. This rearrangement joins TRBV7-2 to TRBJ2-2, with TRBD2 matching 12 bases. The CDR3 covers 17 residues. The J segment lost 2 bases and the V segment lost 5 bases, leaving 6 bases of the junction unmatched. Per the germline V gene, CDR1 is SGHTA and CDR2 is FQGNSA.

The J gene is TRBJ1-2, the V gene TRBV2, with a possible D match to TRBD1 (6 bases). The CDR3 totals 15 residues. V was clipped by 1 base and J by 4 bases, with 13 bases between them. Germline CDR1 is SNHLY and CDR2 is FYNNEI. The CDR3 protein is CASSEESGGGYGYTF. The DNA for the CDR3 is TGTGCCAGCAGTGAAGAGAGCGGGGGCGGCTATGGCTACACCTTC.